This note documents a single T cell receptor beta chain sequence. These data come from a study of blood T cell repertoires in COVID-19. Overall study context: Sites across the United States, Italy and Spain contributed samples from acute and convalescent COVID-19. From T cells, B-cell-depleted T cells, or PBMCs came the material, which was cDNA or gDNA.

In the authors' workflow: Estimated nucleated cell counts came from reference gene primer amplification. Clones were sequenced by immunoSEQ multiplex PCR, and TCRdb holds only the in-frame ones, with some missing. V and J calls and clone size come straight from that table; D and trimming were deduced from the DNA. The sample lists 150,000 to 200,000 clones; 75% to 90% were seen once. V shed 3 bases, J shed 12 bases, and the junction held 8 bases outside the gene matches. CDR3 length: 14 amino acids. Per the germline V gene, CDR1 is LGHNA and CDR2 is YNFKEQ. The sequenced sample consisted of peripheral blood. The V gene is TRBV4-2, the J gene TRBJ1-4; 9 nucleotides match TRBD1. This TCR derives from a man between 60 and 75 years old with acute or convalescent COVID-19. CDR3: CASSHGTGKRELFF. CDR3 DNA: TGTGCCAGCAGCCACGGGACAGGGAAGCGGGAACTGTTTTTT.